Here is one TCR beta chain with its context. This CDR3 contains 14 residues. From germline, CDR1 is SGHTA and CDR2 FQGNSA. V was clipped by 2 bases and J by 5 bases; unmatched bases: 3. The data were obtained in a study of T cell responses to AZD1222 COVID-19 vaccine. Repertoires were generated with immunoSEQ multiplex PCR, while TCRdb's copy carries only in-frame clones and drops some. Of 70,000 to 90,000 clones listed, approximately 78% were seen once; the top ten hold around a fifth. The receptor's source is an adult in good health. The chain uses TRBV7-2 and TRBJ2-5; 9 nucleotides align to TRBD1. The specimen comprised peripheral blood, sampled on day 0 of AZD1222 vaccination. DNA for the CDR3: TGTGCCAGCAGCTTACAGGGACAGGGTGAGACCCAGTACTTC. Its translation: CASSLQGQGETQYF.